This T cell receptor beta chain originates from a study of blood T cells in healthy people across ages. Study-level points and caveats: Per million T cells, TCR beta diversity dropped about linearly as age rose. Naive T cell percentage strongly correlated with TCR beta diversity.

The donors, aged about 6 to 100, were healthy Caucasians from Russia. For this clonotype: The antigen remains undetermined.

The CDR3 is 13 amino acids. Germline lookup yields CDR1 DFQATT and CDR2 SNEGSKA (reference sequence). V was pared by 6 bases and J by 3 bases, with 14 bases between. Alongside a J-beta primer mix, a sample-barcoded 5' primer served in a second PCR lasting roughly 7 to 11 cycles. CDR3-containing paired-end reads numbering at least 3 million came from each sample. TCRdb passed the 5' RACE reads through MiXCR, listing each CDR3 protein once. Of around 1,700,000 distinct CDR3 sequences in the sample, approximately 28% were seen once. V is TRBV20-1 and J is TRBJ2-5; D is possibly TRBD2 (6 bases). This clonotype originated in a woman in her 30s in good health. Input material: blood. DNA for the CDR3: TGCAGTGCCCACAGAGGGGAGGAAGAGACCCAGTACTTC. This gives the protein CSAHRGEEETQYF.